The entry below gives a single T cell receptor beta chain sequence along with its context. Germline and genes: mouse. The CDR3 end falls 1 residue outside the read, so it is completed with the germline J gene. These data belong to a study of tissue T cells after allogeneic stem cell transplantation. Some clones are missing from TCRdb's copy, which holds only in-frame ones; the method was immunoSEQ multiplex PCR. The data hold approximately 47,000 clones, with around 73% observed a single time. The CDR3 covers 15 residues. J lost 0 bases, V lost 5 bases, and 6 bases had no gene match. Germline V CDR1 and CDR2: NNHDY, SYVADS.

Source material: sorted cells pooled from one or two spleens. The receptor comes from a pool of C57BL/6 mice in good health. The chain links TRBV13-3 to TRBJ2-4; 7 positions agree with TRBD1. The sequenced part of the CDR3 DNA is TGTGCCAGCAGGTCCCGGGACAGTAGTCAAAACACCTTGTAC. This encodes CASRSRDSSQNTLY. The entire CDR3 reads CASRSRDSSQNTLYF.